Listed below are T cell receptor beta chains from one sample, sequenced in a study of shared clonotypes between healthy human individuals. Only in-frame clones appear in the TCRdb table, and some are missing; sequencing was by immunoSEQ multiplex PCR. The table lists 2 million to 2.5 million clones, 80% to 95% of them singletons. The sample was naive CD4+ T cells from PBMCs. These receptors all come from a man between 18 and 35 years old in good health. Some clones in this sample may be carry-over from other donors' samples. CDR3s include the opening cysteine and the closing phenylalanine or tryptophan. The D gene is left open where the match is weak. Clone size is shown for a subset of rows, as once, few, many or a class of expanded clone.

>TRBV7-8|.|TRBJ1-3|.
CASSNRGGTGNTIYF
TGTGCCAGCAGCAACCGAGGGGGGACTGGAAACACCATATATTTT
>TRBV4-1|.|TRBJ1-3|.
CASSQVSLPISGNTIYF
TGCGCCAGCAGCCAAGTTAGCCTCCCGATCTCTGGAAACACCATATATTTT
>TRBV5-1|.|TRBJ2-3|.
CASSWADNTDTQYF
TGCGCCAGCAGCTGGGCGGACAACACAGATACGCAGTATTTT
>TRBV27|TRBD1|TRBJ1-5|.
CASSWDRNNQPQHF
TGTGCCAGCAGTTGGGACAGGAACAATCAGCCCCAGCATTTT
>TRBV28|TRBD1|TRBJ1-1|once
CASRTTGGTEAFF
TGTGCCAGCAGGACGACAGGGGGCACTGAAGCTTTCTTT
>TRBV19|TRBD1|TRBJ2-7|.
CASSLRDRTYEQYF
TGTGCCAGTAGTCTACGGGACAGGACCTACGAGCAGTACTTC
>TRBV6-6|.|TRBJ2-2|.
CASSSDTNTGELFF
TGTGCCAGCAGTTCGGACACCAACACCGGGGAGCTGTTTTTT
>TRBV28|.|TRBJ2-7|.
CASRATGEGSYEQYF
TGTGCCAGCAGAGCGACAGGTGAGGGTTCCTACGAGCAGTACTTC
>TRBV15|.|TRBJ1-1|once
CATSLTEMNTEAFF
TGTGCCACCAGCCTGACAGAAATGAACACTGAAGCTTTCTTT
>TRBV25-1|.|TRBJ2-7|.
CASSRQELYEQYF
TGTGCCAGCAGTAGACAGGAACTCTACGAGCAGTACTTC
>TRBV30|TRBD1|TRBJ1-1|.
CAWSADRGLTEAFF
TGTGCCTGGAGTGCAGACAGGGGCTTAACTGAAGCTTTCTTT
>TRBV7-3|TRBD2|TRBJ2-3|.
CASSPVAGAGTDTQYF
TGTGCCAGCAGCCCCGTAGCGGGAGCGGGCACAGATACGCAGTATTTT
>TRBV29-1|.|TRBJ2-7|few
CSVEGGKGYEQYF
TGCAGCGTTGAAGGGGGAAAGGGCTACGAGCAGTACTTC
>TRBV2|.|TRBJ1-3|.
CASLRTGAGNTIYF
TGTGCCAGCCTCAGGACTGGGGCCGGGAACACCATATATTTT
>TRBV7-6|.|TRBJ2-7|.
CASSETGDHPYEQYF
TGTGCCAGCAGCGAGACCGGGGACCACCCCTACGAGCAGTACTTC
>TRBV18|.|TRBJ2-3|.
CASSPSQGPLDTQYF
TGTGCCAGCTCACCAAGTCAGGGGCCCCTGGATACGCAGTATTTT
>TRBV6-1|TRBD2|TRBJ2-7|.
CASSEGLADSYEQYF
TGTGCCAGCAGTGAAGGACTAGCGGATTCCTACGAGCAGTACTTC
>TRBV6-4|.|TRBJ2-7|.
CASSDSLIRRDPGLFKQYF
TGTGCCAGCAGTGACTCGCTGATTAGGAGGGACCCAGGGTTATTCAAGCAGTACTTC
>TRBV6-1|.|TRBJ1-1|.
CASSKGEGGHEAFF
TGTGCCAGCAGCAAGGGGGAGGGGGGGCATGAAGCTTTCTTT
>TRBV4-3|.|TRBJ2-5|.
CASSQGTGNQETQYF
TGCGCCAGCAGCCAGGGAACGGGGAACCAAGAGACCCAGTACTTC
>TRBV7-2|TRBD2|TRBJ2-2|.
CASSFSRLAGTGELFF
TGTGCCAGCAGCTTCTCTCGACTAGCGGGTACCGGGGAGCTGTTTTTT
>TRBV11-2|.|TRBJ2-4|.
CASSTGGWSREGPKNIQYF
TGTGCCAGCAGCACAGGGGGGTGGTCGCGGGAGGGGCCCAAAAACATTCAGTACTTC
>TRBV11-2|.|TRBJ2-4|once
CASSLGVALAKNIQYF
TGTGCCAGCAGCTTAGGGGTAGCACTAGCCAAAAACATTCAGTACTTC
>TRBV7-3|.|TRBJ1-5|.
CASSLITRGGWQPQHF
TGTGCCAGCAGCTTAATAACCAGGGGAGGATGGCAGCCCCAGCATTTT
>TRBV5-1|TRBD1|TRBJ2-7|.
CASRSPQGANEQYF
TGCGCCAGCAGATCGCCACAGGGGGCCAACGAGCAGTACTTC
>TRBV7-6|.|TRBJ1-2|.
CASSRGTYGYTF
TGTGCCAGCAGCCGGGGAACATATGGCTACACCTTC
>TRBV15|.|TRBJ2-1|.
CATSNRGWDEQFF
TGTGCCACCAGCAACCGAGGGTGGGATGAGCAGTTCTTC
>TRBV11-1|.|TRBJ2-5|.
CASRPDPLGTQYF
TGTGCCAGCAGACCGGACCCCCTAGGGACCCAGTACTTC
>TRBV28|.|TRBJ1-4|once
CASSVGGTNEKLFF
TGTGCCAGCAGTGTGGGCGGAACTAATGAAAAACTGTTTTTT
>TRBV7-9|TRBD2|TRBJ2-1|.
CASNSGLAGGPSVFNEQFF
TGTGCCAGCAACTCAGGACTAGCGGGAGGGCCCTCTGTTTTCAATGAGCAGTTCTTC